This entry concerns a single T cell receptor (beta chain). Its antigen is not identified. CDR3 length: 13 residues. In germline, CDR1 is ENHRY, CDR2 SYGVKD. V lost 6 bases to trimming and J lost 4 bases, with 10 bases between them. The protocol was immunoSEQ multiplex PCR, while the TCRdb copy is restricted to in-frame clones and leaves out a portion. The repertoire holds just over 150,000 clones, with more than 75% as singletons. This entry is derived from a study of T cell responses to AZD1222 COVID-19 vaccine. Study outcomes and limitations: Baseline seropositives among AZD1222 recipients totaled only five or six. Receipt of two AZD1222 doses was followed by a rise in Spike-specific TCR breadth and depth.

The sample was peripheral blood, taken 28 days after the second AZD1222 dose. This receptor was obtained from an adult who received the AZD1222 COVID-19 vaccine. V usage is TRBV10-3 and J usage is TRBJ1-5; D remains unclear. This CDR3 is CAISPEDNQPQHF. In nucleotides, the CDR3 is TGTGCCATCAGCCCAGAGGATAATCAGCCCCAGCATTTT.